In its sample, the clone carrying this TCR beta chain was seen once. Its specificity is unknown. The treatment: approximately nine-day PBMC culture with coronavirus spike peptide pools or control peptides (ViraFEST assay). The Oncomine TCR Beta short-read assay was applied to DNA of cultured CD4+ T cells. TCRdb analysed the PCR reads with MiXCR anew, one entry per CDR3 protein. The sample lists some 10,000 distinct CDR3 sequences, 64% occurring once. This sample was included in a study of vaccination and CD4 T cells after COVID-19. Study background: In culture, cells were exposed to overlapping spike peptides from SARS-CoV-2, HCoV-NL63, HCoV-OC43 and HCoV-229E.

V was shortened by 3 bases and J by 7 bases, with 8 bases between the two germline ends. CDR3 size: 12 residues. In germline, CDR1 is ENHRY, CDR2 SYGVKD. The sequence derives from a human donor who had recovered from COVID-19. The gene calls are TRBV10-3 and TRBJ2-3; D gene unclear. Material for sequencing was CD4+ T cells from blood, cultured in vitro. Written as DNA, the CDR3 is TGTGCCATCAGTGATGGTCCGAATACGCAGTATTTT. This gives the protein CAISDGPNTQYF.